This T cell receptor beta chain derives from a study of cytomegalovirus exposure and HLA in healthy donors (dated by TCRdb to 2016 to 2017). General notes on the study: According to an earlier analysis of a few hundred of the donors, 200 million or so T cells yielded approximately 120 million unique TCR beta sequences and about 300 Gb of sequence data. High-throughput TCR immunosequencing, statistical association of individual TCRs with disease status, and machine learning were combined to predict cytomegalovirus infection status. The study used immunosequencing to profile the T cell repertoires of approximately 630 subjects and linked those repertoires to cytomegalovirus serostatus. To study patterns of TCR occurrence, a later analysis re-analyzed previously published TCR beta repertoires from 550 to 800 donors and added high-resolution HLA genotyping. The study was designed to test whether signatures of past pathogen exposure could be identified by cataloging public T cell receptors. Among around 400 genotyped donors of the cohort, an average of around 240,000 unique TCR beta nucleotide sequences were sequenced per donor, 15% to 20% of them non-productive. Typing coverage differed by locus: A, B, C, DRB1 and DQB1 were typed in roughly 629-630 donors, DQA1 in 522, DPA1 in approximately 600, and DPB1 in approximately 450. All discovery cohort repertoires had been generated using a single sequencing platform. In the later analysis, no new phenotypic data were used to find candidate immune exposures; instead, reliance was placed on TCR beta sequences and their occurrence across donors. Donor age, sex, ethnicity and CMV serostatus were collected together with the repertoire data. A later genetic analysis took genome-wide SNP genotypes for about 65% of the 666 donors and used that subset as a discovery cohort. Class I and class II HLA loci were covered by the typing at four-digit resolution. Because of strong linkage in the cohort, roughly five DR-DQ haplotypes were treated as single units for association and clustering. In an earlier analysis of about 590 of the donors, high-throughput TCR beta sequencing was used to judge whether each TCR beta V gene segment behaved as functional or pseudogenic. Roughly 310 gigabases of sequencing data and tens of millions of unique TCR sequences were included in an early release covering roughly 600 HLA-typed donors. The genetic ancestry cluster associated with self-reported Caucasian donors included roughly 84% of the approximately 430 genotyped donors. Along with the approximately 670-subject first cohort, a separate validation cohort of some 130 different subjects was used. Beyond this particular receptor, the publication reports: The study gave a list of 150 to 200 TCR beta chains associated with cytomegalovirus. According to a later analysis, TCR association rates differed among HLA loci, with DRB1 alleles showing the most associated TCRs and HLA-C alleles showing the fewest. In this cohort, only TCR beta chains were sequenced, and detectable features were limited by the absence of alpha or paired-chain data. Most TCR sequences were observed very rarely across donors, whereas some public TCRs were present in many individuals. An earlier analysis of around 500 of the donors showed that most TCR beta V segments appeared in productive rearrangements either about 90% or about 30% of the time, which broadly matched IMGT annotations. At a false discovery rate of 0.05, a later analysis linked 16,951 TCR beta sequences to specific HLA alleles. Compared with equally common non-associated chains, HLA-associated TCR beta chains in a later analysis were more clonally expanded and had lower generation probabilities. The 87-base-pair reads could not distinguish some IMGT-functional V segments, including TRBV6-2 and TRBV6-3, so those segments were excluded. A cluster of highly shared sequence variants was judged likely to be a technical artifact of the sequencing pipeline. When HLA alleles, especially DR and DQ, strongly co-occurred, attributing TCR associations to individual alleles was difficult. Linkage disequilibrium might explain the correlated functional status among segregating V segments, but an unknown experimental factor could not be excluded. HLA typing was unavailable for some donors at each locus, so association tests used only the typed subset. A few of the identified cytomegalovirus-associated TCR beta chains were confirmed in vitro to be specific for cytomegalovirus antigens. According to a later genetic analysis, donors in an Asian-associated ancestry cluster had fewer N-insertions in productive TCRs than the approximately 630-donor mean. In a later analysis, most CMV-associated TCR beta chains were found to appear HLA-restricted, with HLA associations seemingly driven largely by CMV exposure. Because counts were too low, under 20 rarely observed V segments, including chromosome 9 orphons, were left out of the earlier analysis of some 600 of the donors. Several of the top co-occurrence clusters appeared to be linked to parvovirus B19, influenza, CMV and Epstein-Barr virus, according to a later analysis. Roughly uniform sequencing depth across donors was assumed in presence/absence analyses, although this assumption may not hold. The classifier was reported to diagnose cytomegalovirus status with high specificity and sensitivity in both the original cohort and the validation cohort. The authors suggested that the approach could potentially be extended to other disease states and immunological phenotypes. For the cohort, immune exposure information was limited to CMV serostatus. An association between a missense DCLRE1C variant and V-gene and J-gene trimming of TCR beta chains was found in a later genetic analysis and replicated in an independent cohort. A further reported finding was that TCR beta sequences accurately predicted the HLA-A and HLA-B alleles for most subjects in the first cohort.

The cohort comprised more than 550 healthy bone marrow donors. At the time of sampling, all cohort members were nominally healthy, though unrecorded immune exposures were likely present. The donor was CMV seronegative and belonged to the group of 380 or so seronegative cohort members. Each donor provided a peripheral blood sample, and peripheral blood mononuclear cells were used for TCR beta sequencing. Genomic DNA was extracted from the blood cell samples with the Qiagen DNeasy Blood Extraction Kit. Libraries were constructed by the immunoSEQ multiplex PCR assay. For the multiplex PCR, a mixture combining 60 forward primers for TCR Vbeta segments and 13 reverse primers for TCR Jbeta segments was used. Amplification of the CDR3 region of rearranged TCR beta genes was performed with a multiplex PCR assay on genomic DNA. Amplified TCR beta libraries were sequenced as 87-base-pair reads on the Illumina HiSeq System. The published analysis was carried out like this. A later analysis counted tens of millions of unique TCR beta chains across the 640 or so repertoires, and some 11 million of these chains were shared by at least two donors. Raw reads were error-corrected and collapsed into unique sequences with a nearest-neighbor algorithm that merged closely related sequences to remove PCR and sequencing errors. To assign V, D and J gene segments, CDR3 sequences were aligned to IMGT reference sequences. For a sequence to be retained, a match of at least six nucleotides was required to both a V gene segment and a J gene segment. A rearrangement counted as productive if the CDR3 had no stop codons and remained in frame with V and J, and every other rearrangement counted as non-productive. Following IMGT convention, CDR3 was defined as the stretch from the second conserved V-encoded cysteine to the conserved J-encoded phenylalanine. In an earlier analysis of 550 to 650 of the donors, sequences lacking an unambiguous match to a single V gene segment were excluded. In an earlier analysis of more than 500 of the donors, a V segment was called functional when productive rearrangements were above 56.7%, and segregating when the standard deviation between donors exceeded 5%. A statistical classification framework was developed to diagnose cytomegalovirus status using the catalog of TCR beta chain sequences. In a later analysis, TCR nucleotide sequences were compared against IMGT/GENE-DB human TR gene sequences so that V and J genes could be assigned. Using the TCRdist pipeline, a later analysis assigned CDR3 sequences along with most-parsimonious VDJ recombination scenarios. In a later analysis, each TCR beta chain was defined by its CDR3 amino acid sequence together with its V-gene family, and reads without a unique V-gene family were excluded. As a way to deal with suspected cross-contamination and a sequencing artifact, a later analysis dropped roughly 620 nucleotide sequences that were highly shared and had low generation probability. For each public chain, a later analysis derived a clonal expansion index from normalized ranks of inferred template counts within each repertoire. Generation probabilities in a later analysis came from a VDJ recombination model fitted to out-of-frame rearrangements, and those results were checked against IGoR. Hypergeometric tests were used in a later analysis to score TCR-TCR, TCR-HLA and TCR-CMV co-occurrence, with a repertoire-size bias correction applied to the TCR pairs. A later analysis estimated false discovery rates by permuting HLA or CMV assignments 20 times. In a later analysis, co-occurring TCRs were grouped with DBSCAN, and TCRdist sequence similarity was added when clustering was performed within HLA-allele-positive subsets. Repertoires with fewer than 30,000 or more than 120,000 public chains were left out of co-occurrence clustering, as were four to six repertoires with anomalous nucleotide sharing. TCRdb's version of the immuneACCESS table is confined to in-frame rearrangements and falls short of the full clone set. An unresolved V gene accounts for under half of the shortfall where checked; the remainder is of unknown origin. That table furnishes V, J and clone size, whereas the DNA furnished D and trimming. In this sample the table shows about 200,000 clones, about 72% of which occur a single time. The ten biggest clones cover 3% to 4% of the sample.

About this clone itself: Its binding antigen is unknown. Per-nucleotide qualities are absent, and no much larger clonotype sits a single base away.

Unmatched junction bases come to 10, with V trimmed by 5 bases and J by 8 bases. The germline V gene specifies SQVTM as CDR1 and ANQGSEA as CDR2. Including the terminal cysteine and phenylalanine, the CDR3 comprises 13 residues. This entry keeps only the CDR3 DNA: 39 bases, framed from base 1. The V gene is TRBV29-1 and the J gene is TRBJ1-2, and 8 bases in between align with TRBD1. The receptor was derived from a male donor in good health and CMV-seronegative. The sample was PBMCs. This receptor carries the CDR3 CSVRQGPRRGYTF. The sequenced DNA: TGCAGCGTTAGACAGGGGCCGCGGAGGGGCTACACCTTC.